The 18 T cell receptor beta chains below come from one sample, sequenced in a study of regulatory T cells in long-lasting Graves disease (dated by TCRdb to 2020 to 2023). This specimen's time point label, per the study, means: persistent/refractory GD, antithyroid drugs over 5 years with positive TRAb. For both TCR sequencing and RNA sequencing, RNA was extracted from PBMCs in TRIzol. The library was built by means of multiplex PCR. These reads were obtained on an Illumina HiSeq 4000. CDR3 regions were amplified by Arm-PCR with iRepertoire HTBI primers to construct TCR beta libraries. TCRdb took the public reads, trimmed them with fastp at Q25, ran MiXCR for clone calling and kept in-frame beta chains. Rows matching on CDR3 protein sequence are summarized as one entry with the most common DNA and genes. Present in this sample are a few hundred thousand distinct CDR3 sequences, 21% of which were seen just once. The ten most abundant clones make up around an eighth of the sample.

This material consisted of peripheral blood mononuclear cells (PBMCs), taken when the disease was refractory, from a patient treated with antithyroid drugs. These TCRs come from a female donor with Graves disease.

This clonotype has at least ten counts. J is TRBJ2-5 and V is TRBV27, with no clear D. The CDR3 has 14 amino acids. The V end was cut by 2 bases, the J end by 3 bases, with 10 bases between. CDR1 and CDR2 (germline): MNHEY, SMNVEV (reference sequence). The CDR3 DNA follows: TGTGCCAGCAGTTTACGGTACAGTAAAGAGACCCAGTACTTC. This codes for CASSLRYSKETQYF.

In its sample, this clonotype was seen many times. This chain links TRBV12-3 or TRBV12-4 with TRBJ2-2; TRBD2 agrees at 14 bases. The V gene end was trimmed by 5 bases and the J gene end by 1 base; junction bases not matched to a gene: 9. The CDR3 is made up of 19 amino acids. The CDR3 loop reads CASSMGTSGSLGNTGELFF. CDR3 coding DNA: TGTGCCAGCAGTATGGGGACTAGCGGGAGTCTAGGGAACACCGGGGAGCTGTTTTTT.

This rearrangement joins TRBV20-1 to TRBJ2-1; D is perhaps TRBD1 (5 bases). V lost 6 bases to trimming and J lost 0 bases, with 21 bases between them. CDR3 length equals 17 residues. Germline CDR1 is DFQATT and CDR2 is SNEGSKA (reference sequence). CDR3 sequence reads: CSALVPQGGNSYNEQFF. CDR3 nucleotide sequence: TGCAGTGCCCTTGTCCCCCAGGGCGGCAACTCCTACAATGAGCAGTTCTTC.

V is TRBV14 and J is TRBJ2-2; D is unclear. Germline assignment: CDR1 SGHDN and CDR2 FVKESK. V dropped 8 bases and J dropped 0 bases, with 7 bases sitting between them. This CDR3 region has 13 residues. The CDR3 bases are TGTGCCAGCCACGCGGCGAACACCGGGGAGCTGTTTTTT. It specifies CASHAANTGELFF. Drawing the rest from reference TRBV14 and TRBJ2-2, the complete variable domain is EAGVTQFPSHSVIEKGQTVTLRCDPISGHDNLYWYRRVMGKEIKFLLHFVKESKQDESGMPNNRFLAERTGGTYSTLKVQPAELEDSGVYFCASHAANTGELFFGEGSRLTVL.

Many counts were recorded for this clonotype. The chain has TRBV12-3 or TRBV12-4 and TRBJ1-6; 8 nucleotides match TRBD1. The CDR3 runs 17 residues. The trim removed 5 bases at V and 0 bases at J, leaving 6 bases unmatched. The CDR3 loop reads CASSERTGSSYNSPLHF. The CDR3 DNA reads TGTGCCAGCAGTGAACGGACAGGGAGCTCCTATAATTCACCCCTCCACTTT.

V is TRBV18 and J is TRBJ2-1; 8 nucleotides align to TRBD2. Losses at the gene ends were 4 bases for V and 0 bases for J; bases not matched to a gene: 2. The germline CDR1 and CDR2 sequences are KGHSH and LQKENI. CDR3 length: 15 amino acids. CDR3 sequence (DNA): TGTGCCAGCTCACAAAGCGGGAGCTCCTACAATGAGCAGTTCTTC. Protein sequence: CASSQSGSSYNEQFF.

The table lists this clonotype with a few counts. The chain couples TRBV5-4 to TRBJ2-5; TRBD2 matches 7 bases. CDR1 and CDR2 (germline): SGHNT, YYREEE (reference sequence). CDR3 size: 16 residues. Trimming cost V 6 bases and J 2 bases; bases outside gene matches: 13. CDR3 region: CASTSHGEGPQETQYF. The CDR3 nucleotides read TGTGCCAGCACCTCCCACGGGGAGGGACCTCAAGAGACCCAGTACTTC.

This clonotype was found a few times. V usage is TRBV20-1 and J usage is TRBJ1-2; 7 bases are a match to TRBD1. This CDR3 contains 13 residues. The ends lost 8 bases at V and 5 bases at J; junction bases unmatched: 11. In germline, CDR1 is DFQATT, CDR2 SNEGSKA (reference sequence). For the CDR3, the DNA is TGCAGTTGCTCGGGACAGATCAAGTATGGCTACACCTTC. Amino acid sequence: CSCSGQIKYGYTF.

This clonotype came up many times. The chain uses TRBV19 and TRBJ1-5; D is ambiguous. Germline-derived CDR1 and CDR2 are LNHDA and SQIVND (reference sequence). V shed 3 bases and J shed 4 bases, with 10 bases lying between them. This CDR3 is 14 amino acids long. This chain's CDR3 is CASSIGPGNQPQHF. As DNA, the CDR3 is TGTGCCAGTAGTATCGGTCCGGGAAATCAGCCCCAGCATTTT.

The CDR3 DNA follows: TGTGCCATCAGCGAATTTACCGGGACAGGGGCAAACGAGCAGTACTTC. Its protein is CAISEFTGTGANEQYF. The V and J genes are TRBV10-3 and TRBJ2-7, with 10 positions matching TRBD1. This CDR3 contains 16 residues. CDR1 and CDR2 (germline): ENHRY, SYGVKD. Trimming cost V 6 bases and J 5 bases; bases outside gene matches: 13.

V and J are TRBV6-5 and TRBJ1-6, with TRBD1 matching over 8 bases. The germline CDR1 and CDR2 sequences are MNHEY and SVGAGI. After removal of 2 bases from V and 11 bases from J, the junction contained 8 bases not matched to a gene. This CDR3 region has 15 residues. The CDR3 is CASSYGRQGPAPLHF. DNA for the CDR3: TGTGCCAGCAGTTACGGCCGACAGGGGCCGGCACCCCTCCACTTT.

This chain links TRBV7-2 with TRBJ1-5; D not certain. The CDR3 spans 15 residues. V lost 5 bases and J lost 0, with 11 bases in between. CDR1 and CDR2 from the germline V gene are SGHTA and FQGNSA. CDR3 in DNA: TGTGCCAGCAGCCGGGAGGGCCATAGCAATCAGCCCCAGCATTTT. This translates into CASSREGHSNQPQHF.

This chain connects TRBV7-2 to TRBJ1-4, with D possibly being TRBD1 (6 bases). The CDR3 length is 15 residues. Germline lookup yields CDR1 SGHTA and CDR2 FQGNSA. Trimming left V 5 bases short and J 4 bases short, with 14 bases between. CDR3 DNA: TGTGCCAGCAGCCTTAGTGGGACAATTAATGAAAAACTGTTTTTT. This encodes CASSLSGTINEKLFF.

This clonotype has ten or more counts. The rearrangement links TRBV27 to TRBJ1-2, with 8 bases lining up with TRBD1. This CDR3 has 15 residues. Per the germline V gene, CDR1 is MNHEY and CDR2 is SMNVEV (reference sequence). V lost 6 bases to trimming and J lost 7 bases; unmatched junction nucleotides: 13. CDR3 protein: CASSHHRQGNPGYTF. The CDR3 DNA reads TGTGCCAGCAGCCATCACCGACAGGGGAACCCTGGCTACACCTTC.

The CDR3 reads CSASAGGNEQYF. The CDR3 region has the DNA TGCAGTGCTTCGGCTGGGGGAAACGAGCAGTACTTC. The chain combines TRBV20-1 with TRBJ2-7, with D perhaps TRBD1 or TRBD2 (5 bases each). CDR1 and CDR2 (germline): DFQATT, SNEGSKA (reference sequence). This CDR3 is 12 amino acids long. V dropped 5 bases and J dropped 5 bases, with 13 bases sitting between them.

This clonotype was picked up a small number of times. This chain links TRBV5-1 with TRBJ2-5; 7 nucleotides align to TRBD1. The CDR3 spans 15 residues. Germline V CDR1 and CDR2: SGHRS, YFSETQ. V lost 2 bases, J lost 6 bases, and 10 bases stayed unmatched. CDR3 residues: CASSFGVGGLKTQYF. CDR3 sequence (DNA): TGCGCCAGCAGCTTCGGGGTAGGGGGCCTGAAGACCCAGTACTTC.

This clonotype was picked up a small number of times. The V gene is TRBV29-1, the J gene TRBJ1-2; D remains unclear. Trimming stripped 4 bases from V and 2 bases from J, with 5 bases between. Germline CDR1 reads SQVTM; CDR2 reads ANQGSEA. The CDR3 runs to 11 residues. CDR3 sequence: CSVAENYGYTF. Written as DNA, the CDR3 is TGCAGCGTTGCAGAGAACTATGGCTACACCTTC. The full variable domain, in which reference TRBV29-1 and TRBJ1-2 provide the parts outside the CDR3, is SAVISQKPSRDICQRGTSLTIQCQVDSQVTMMFWYRQQPGQSLTLIATANQGSEATYESGFVIDKFPISRPNLTFSTLTVSNMSPEDSSIYLCSVAENYGYTFGSGTRLTVV.

The CDR3 sequence: CASSPLLAGRRAYEQYF. DNA of the CDR3: TGTGCCAGCAGTCCGTTACTAGCGGGAAGGAGGGCCTACGAGCAGTACTTC. This chain joins TRBV12-3 or TRBV12-4 and TRBJ2-7, with 10 bases that match TRBD2. The CDR3 runs to 17 residues. Unmatched junction bases numbered 12, after V lost 5 bases and J lost 2 bases.